Below, one TCR beta chain is given with its context. Source study methods: Reference gene primer amplification in the assay estimated nucleated cell counts. Method: immunoSEQ multiplex PCR; TCRdb's copy keeps in-frame clones and lacks some. V, J and clone size are taken as reported in that table, and D and trimming were inferred from the DNA itself. The sample yields about 140,000 clones, around 90% seen once. The sample comes from a study of blood T cell repertoires in COVID-19. In the study overall: From the United States, Italy and Spain came samples of acute and convalescent COVID-19. T cells, B-cell-depleted T cells, or PBMCs provided the cDNA or gDNA that served as material.

CDR3 length equals 15 residues. Trimming stripped 4 bases from V and 1 base from J, with 13 bases between. Germline V gene sequence: CDR1 MNHEY, CDR2 SVGAGI. This clonotype was sampled from a woman older than 75 with acute or convalescent COVID-19. V is TRBV6-5 and J is TRBJ1-1, with D perhaps TRBD1 (5 bases). The sample was peripheral blood. CDR3 in amino acids: CASSFLGAANTEAFF. CDR3 nucleotide sequence: TGTGCCAGCAGTTTCCTTGGGGCCGCGAACACTGAAGCTTTCTTT.